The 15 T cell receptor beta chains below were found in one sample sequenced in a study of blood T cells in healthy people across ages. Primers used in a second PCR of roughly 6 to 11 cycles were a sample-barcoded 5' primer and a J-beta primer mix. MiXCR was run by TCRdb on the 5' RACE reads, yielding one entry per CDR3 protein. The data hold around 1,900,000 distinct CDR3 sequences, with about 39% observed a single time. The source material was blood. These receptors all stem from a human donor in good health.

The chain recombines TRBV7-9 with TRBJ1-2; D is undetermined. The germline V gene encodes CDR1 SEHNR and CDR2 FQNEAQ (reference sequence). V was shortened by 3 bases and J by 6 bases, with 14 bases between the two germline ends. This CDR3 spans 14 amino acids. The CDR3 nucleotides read TGTGCCAGCAGCTTCGGGAGTGCTGCGGATGGCTACACCTTC. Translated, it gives CASSFGSAADGYTF.

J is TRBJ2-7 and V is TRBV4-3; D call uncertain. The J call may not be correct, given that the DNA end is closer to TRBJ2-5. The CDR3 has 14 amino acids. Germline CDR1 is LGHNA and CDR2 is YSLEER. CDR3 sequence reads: CASSQERAGETQYF. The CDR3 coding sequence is TGCGCCAGCAGCCAAGAAAGGGCTGGGGAGACCCAGTACTTC.

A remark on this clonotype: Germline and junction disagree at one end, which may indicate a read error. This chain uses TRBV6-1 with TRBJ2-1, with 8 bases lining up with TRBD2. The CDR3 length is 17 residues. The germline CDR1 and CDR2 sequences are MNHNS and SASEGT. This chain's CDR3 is CASSLSYIAGRYNERFF. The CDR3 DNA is TGTGCCAGCAGCCTATCGTACATAGCGGGGCGCTACAATGAGCGGTTCTTC.

Here the CDR3 reads CSVLRTGTTNYGYTF. The CDR3 nucleotides read TGCAGCGTTTTACGGACAGGGACTACTAACTATGGCTACACCTTC. The chain uses TRBV29-1 and TRBJ1-2; 8 bases match TRBD1. CDR1 is SQVTM, CDR2 ANQGSEA, per germline. The CDR3 runs to 15 residues. The trim removed 5 bases at V and 0 bases at J, leaving 8 bases unmatched.

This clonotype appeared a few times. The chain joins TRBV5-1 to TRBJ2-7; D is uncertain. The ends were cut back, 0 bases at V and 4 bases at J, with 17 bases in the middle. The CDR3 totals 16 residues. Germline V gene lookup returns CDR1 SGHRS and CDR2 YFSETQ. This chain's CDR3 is CASSLDWPPETYEQYF. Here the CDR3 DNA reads TGCGCCAGCAGCTTGGATTGGCCCCCGGAGACATACGAGCAGTACTTC.

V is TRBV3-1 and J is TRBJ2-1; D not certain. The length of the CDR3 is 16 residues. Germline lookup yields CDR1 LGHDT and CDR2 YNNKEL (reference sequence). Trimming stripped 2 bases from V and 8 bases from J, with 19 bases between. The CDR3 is CASSQNLLVKGYEQFF. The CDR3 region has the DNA TGTGCCAGCAGCCAAAATCTCCTAGTAAAGGGCTATGAGCAGTTCTTC.

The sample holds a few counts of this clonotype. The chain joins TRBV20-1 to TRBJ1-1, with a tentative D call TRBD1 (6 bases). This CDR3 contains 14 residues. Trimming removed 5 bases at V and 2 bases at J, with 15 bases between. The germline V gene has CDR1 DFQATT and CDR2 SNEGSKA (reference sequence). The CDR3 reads CSADTGKINTEAFF. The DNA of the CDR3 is TGCAGTGCTGATACAGGGAAGATTAACACTGAAGCTTTCTTT.

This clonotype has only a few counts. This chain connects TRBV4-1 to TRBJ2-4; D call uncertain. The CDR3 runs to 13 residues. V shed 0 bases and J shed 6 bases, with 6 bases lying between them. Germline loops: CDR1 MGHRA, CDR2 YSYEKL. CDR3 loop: CASSQDARNIQYF. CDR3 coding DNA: TGCGCCAGCAGCCAAGATGCGAGAAACATTCAGTACTTC.

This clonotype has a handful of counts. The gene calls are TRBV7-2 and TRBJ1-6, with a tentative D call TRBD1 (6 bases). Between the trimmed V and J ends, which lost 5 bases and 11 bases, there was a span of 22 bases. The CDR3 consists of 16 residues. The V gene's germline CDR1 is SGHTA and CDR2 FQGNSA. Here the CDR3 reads CASSPPGTRSSPPLHF. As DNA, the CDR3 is TGTGCCAGCAGCCCACCCGGGACAAGAAGTTCGCCACCCCTCCACTTT.

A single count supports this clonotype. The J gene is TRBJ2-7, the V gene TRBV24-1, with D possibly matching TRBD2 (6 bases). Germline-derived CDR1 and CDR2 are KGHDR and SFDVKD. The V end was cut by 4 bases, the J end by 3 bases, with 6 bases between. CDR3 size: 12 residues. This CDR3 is CATSDGGYEQYF. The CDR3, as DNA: TGTGCCACCAGTGACGGGGGCTACGAGCAGTACTTC.

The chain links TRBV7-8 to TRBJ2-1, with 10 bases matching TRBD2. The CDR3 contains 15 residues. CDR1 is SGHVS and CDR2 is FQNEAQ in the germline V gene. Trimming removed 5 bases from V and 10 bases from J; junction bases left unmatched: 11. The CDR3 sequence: CASSPRSGGFREQFF. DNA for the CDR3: TGTGCCAGCAGCCCCCGTAGCGGGGGGTTTAGAGAGCAGTTCTTC. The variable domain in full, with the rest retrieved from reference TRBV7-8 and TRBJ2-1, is GAGVSQSPRYKVAKRGQDVALRCDPISGHVSLFWYQQALGQGPEFLTYFQNEAQLDKSGLPSDRFFAERPEGSVSTLKIQRTQQEDSAVYLCASSPRSGGFREQFFGPGTRLTVL.

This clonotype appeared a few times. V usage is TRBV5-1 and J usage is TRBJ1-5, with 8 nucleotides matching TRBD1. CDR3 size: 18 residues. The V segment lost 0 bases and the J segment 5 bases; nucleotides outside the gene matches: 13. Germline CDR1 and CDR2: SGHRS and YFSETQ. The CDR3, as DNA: TGCGCCAGCAGCTTGGAGCCCCACGGACAGGGTGGAGATCAGCCCCAGCATTTT. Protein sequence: CASSLEPHGQGGDQPQHF.

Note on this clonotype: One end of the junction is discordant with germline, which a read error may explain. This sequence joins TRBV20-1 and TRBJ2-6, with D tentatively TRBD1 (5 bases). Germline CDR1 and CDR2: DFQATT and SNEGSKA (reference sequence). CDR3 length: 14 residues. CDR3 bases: TGCAGTGCTAGCCTCGGGTCTGGGGCCAACGTCCGGACTTTC. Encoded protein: CSASLGSGANVRTF.

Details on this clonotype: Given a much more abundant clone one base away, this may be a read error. The CDR3 loop is CATTRNNEQFF. The CDR3 DNA sequence: TGTGCCACCACCAGAAACAATGAGCAGTTCTTC. This rearrangement joins TRBV10-3 to TRBJ2-1; D is uncertain. The CDR3 spans 11 residues. The germline V gene has CDR1 ENHRY and CDR2 SYGVKD. V was shortened by 10 bases and J by 5 bases, with 9 bases between the two germline ends.

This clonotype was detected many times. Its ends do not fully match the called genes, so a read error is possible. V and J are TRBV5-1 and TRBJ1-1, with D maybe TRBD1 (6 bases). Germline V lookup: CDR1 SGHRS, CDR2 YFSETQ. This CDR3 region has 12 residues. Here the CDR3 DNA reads TGTGCCAGCAGTAAGGGGGGGACTGAAGCTTTCTTT. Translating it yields CASSKGGTEAFF.